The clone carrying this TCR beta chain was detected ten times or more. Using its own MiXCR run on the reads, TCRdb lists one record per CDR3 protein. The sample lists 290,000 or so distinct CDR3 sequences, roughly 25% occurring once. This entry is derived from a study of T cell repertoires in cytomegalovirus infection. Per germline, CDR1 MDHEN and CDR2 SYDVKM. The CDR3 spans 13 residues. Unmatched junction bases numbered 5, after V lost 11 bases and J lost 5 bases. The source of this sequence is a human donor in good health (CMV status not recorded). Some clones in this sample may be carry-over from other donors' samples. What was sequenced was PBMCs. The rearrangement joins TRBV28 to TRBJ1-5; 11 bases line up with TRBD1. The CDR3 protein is CAAWGQGDQPQHF. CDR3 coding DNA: TGTGCCGCTTGGGGACAGGGGGATCAGCCCCAGCATTTT.